This TCR beta chain was sequenced in a study of cytotoxic CD8 clonotypes in ibrutinib-treated CLL. Here immunoSEQ multiplex PCR was the method, and the copy in TCRdb shows in-frame clones only, minus some. The data show approximately 6,000 clones, around two thirds seen once. General study findings and limits: Clonality increased at ibrutinib response and stayed stable in sustained remission. At progression, however, it fell back toward baseline. Clonality correlated strongly with circulating CD8+ T cells and exceeded age-matched healthy donors at baseline.

To note about this clone: Its specificity is unknown.

This receptor was obtained from a human donor with chronic lymphocytic leukemia. The input for sequencing was PBMCs, taken before ibrutinib treatment.

CDR3 loop: CASSLVGTGHGGEQFF. The DNA for the CDR3 is TGTGCCAGCAGCTTAGTTGGGACAGGGCACGGGGGTGAGCAGTTCTTC. This sequence joins TRBV7-9 and TRBJ2-1; the match to TRBD1 covers 9 bases. The ends lost 1 base at V and 9 bases at J; junction bases unmatched: 10. CDR3 length: 16 residues. The germline V gene has CDR1 SEHNR and CDR2 FQNEAQ (reference sequence).